The 25 T cell receptor beta chains given below trace back to one sample, sequenced in a study of monozygotic twins with inflammatory bowel disease. TCRdb reprocessed the 5' RACE reads; each CDR3 protein has one entry and no DNA is given. Its table lists 350,000 to 500,000 distinct CDR3 sequences. The specimen was blood. The receptors originated from a human donor with ulcerative colitis or Crohn's disease, or a healthy co-twin of an affected twin (not recorded which).

The V call is TRBV29-1, the J call TRBJ2-7; TCRdb designates TRBD1, a call that cannot be tested without DNA. The CDR3 length is 12 residues. Germline V gene sequence: CDR1 SQVTM, CDR2 ANQGSEA. CDR3 protein: CSVVTGGYEQYF.

The genes are TRBV20-1 and TRBJ2-2; TCRdb picks TRBD1, but there is no DNA to check that call. Germline V gene sequence: CDR1 DFQATT, CDR2 SNEGSKA (reference sequence). The length of the CDR3 is 15 residues. CDR3 sequence: CSARDRQGGHGELFF.

The chain combines TRBV9 with TRBJ1-2; there is no DNA to check the TCRdb D call of TRBD1. CDR3 length: 14 residues. Germline V gives CDR1 SGDLS, CDR2 YYNGEE. CDR3 sequence reads: CASSSRQDYYGYTF.

The gene calls are TRBV6-1 and TRBJ1-1; the D call from TCRdb, TRBD1, cannot be confirmed without DNA. From germline, CDR1 is MNHNS and CDR2 SASEGT. This CDR3 has 14 amino acids. The CDR3 spells CASNPDRENTEAFF.

The chain carries TRBV3-1 and TRBJ2-2. CDR1 and CDR2 from the germline V gene are LGHDT and YNNKEL (reference sequence). The CDR3 has 13 amino acids. The CDR3 reads CASSRENTGELFF. Supplemented by reference TRBV3-1 and TRBJ2-2, the full variable domain reads DTAVSQTPKYLVTQMGNDKSIKCEQNLGHDTMYWYKQDSKKFLKIMFSYNNKELIINETVPNRFSPKSPDKAHLNLHINSLELGDSAVYFCASSRENTGELFFGEGSRLTVL.

The V call is TRBV20-1, the J call TRBJ2-1; absent DNA, TCRdb's TRBD2 call cannot be checked. The CDR3 totals 15 residues. Germline V gene sequence: CDR1 DFQATT, CDR2 SNEGSKA (reference sequence). This chain's CDR3 is CSARDAGYSNNEQFF.

V gene TRBV18 combines with J gene TRBJ1-2. Germline assignment: CDR1 KGHSH and CDR2 LQKENI. The CDR3 length is 14 residues. The CDR3 reads CASSPLGEENGYTF. Using reference TRBV18 and TRBJ1-2 for the parts outside the CDR3, the full variable domain is NAGVMQNPRHLVRRRGQEARLRCSPMKGHSHVYWYRQLPEEGLKFMVYLQKENIIDESGMPKERFSAEFPKEGPSILRIQQVVRGDSAAYFCASSPLGEENGYTFGSGTRLTVV.

Here the CDR3 reads CSVFGFVNTEAFF. This chain links TRBV29-1 with TRBJ1-1. CDR1 is SQVTM and CDR2 is ANQGSEA in the germline V gene. This CDR3 comprises 13 residues.

This chain connects TRBV7-9 to TRBJ2-1; TCRdb proposes TRBD1, but this gene call is untestable without DNA. The CDR3 is 14 residues long. Germline loops: CDR1 SEHNR, CDR2 FQNEAQ (reference sequence). This CDR3 is CASSLNLNPAEQFF.

The rearrangement joins TRBV10-3 to TRBJ1-6; with no DNA, the TCRdb D assignment of TRBD1 cannot be verified. Germline lookup yields CDR1 ENHRY and CDR2 SYGVKD. This CDR3 comprises 13 residues. The CDR3 is CAISAGGNSPLHF.

The chain carries TRBV13 and TRBJ2-1; TCRdb calls TRBD1, which cannot be checked without DNA. Germline CDR1 PRHDT, CDR2 FYEKMQ (reference sequence). The CDR3 consists of 15 residues. The CDR3: CASSQPTGGKGEQFF.

This CDR3 is CASSPGFPYEQYF. The chain links TRBV25-1 to TRBJ2-7; there is no DNA to check the TCRdb D call of TRBD1. This CDR3 spans 13 amino acids. CDR1 and CDR2 from the germline V gene are MGHDK and SYGVNS.

The chain has TRBV30 and TRBJ2-1; TCRdb outputs TRBD2, but without DNA this stays unchecked. CDR3 size: 14 residues. Germline CDR1 reads GTSNPN; CDR2 reads SVGIG (reference sequence). The CDR3 protein is CACFRDSGSNEQFF.

This chain uses TRBV20-1 with TRBJ2-7. There are 15 residues in the CDR3. Germline V gene sequence: CDR1 DFQATT, CDR2 SNEGSKA (reference sequence). This CDR3 is CSARMASGRFYEQYF.

The rearrangement joins TRBV7-8 to TRBJ2-2; with no DNA, the TCRdb D assignment of TRBD2 cannot be verified. Germline V CDR1 and CDR2: SGHVS, FQNEAQ. This CDR3 region has 16 residues. This chain's CDR3 is CASSFVSGGDIGELFF.

The CDR3 is CASSPFGGSIAKNIQYF. This chain connects TRBV6-5 to TRBJ2-4; TCRdb gives TRBD1 as the D gene, but with no DNA this cannot be confirmed. This CDR3 comprises 17 residues. Germline CDR1 is MNHEY and CDR2 is SVGAGI.

This chain connects TRBV11-2 to TRBJ2-5; TCRdb's assignment of TRBD1 cannot be checked, as there is no DNA. The CDR3 extends over 16 amino acids. From germline, CDR1 is SGHAT and CDR2 FQNNGV. The CDR3 region is CASSLDRGRLGETQYF.

V usage is TRBV2 and J usage is TRBJ2-3; checking the TCRdb D call of TRBD2 is not possible without DNA. CDR1 and CDR2 (germline): SNHLY, FYNNEI. The CDR3 is 16 residues long. CDR3 region: CASSEGLGDITDTQYF. Full variable domain (missing parts from reference TRBV2 and TRBJ2-3): EPEVTQTPSHQVTQMGQEVILRCVPISNHLYFYWYRQILGQKVEFLVSFYNNEISEKSEIFDDQFSVERPDGSNFTLKIRSTKLEDSAMYFCASSEGLGDITDTQYFGPGTRLTVL.

The chain employs TRBV5-6 and TRBJ1-1; the TCRdb D gene call, TRBD1, has no DNA to confirm it. The CDR3 consists of 14 residues. CDR1 is SGHDT, CDR2 YYEEEE, per germline. CDR3 in amino acids: CASSLGTEGDEAFF.

The CDR3 is CASSSTLEYNEQFF. The rearrangement joins TRBV6-5 to TRBJ2-1. Germline CDR1 is MNHEY and CDR2 is SVGAGI. The CDR3 is 14 amino acids.

The chain carries TRBV14 and TRBJ2-7; TCRdb's assignment of TRBD1 cannot be checked, as there is no DNA. Germline CDR1 reads SGHDN; CDR2 reads FVKESK. The CDR3 has 15 residues. The CDR3 region is CASSNRDRGSYEQYF.

This chain joins TRBV7-2 and TRBJ1-5; TCRdb indicates TRBD1, and absent DNA this call remains unverified. This CDR3 is built from 17 residues. The V gene's germline CDR1 is SGHTA and CDR2 FQGNSA. This CDR3 is CASSLRFGAQGNQPQHF.

The chain employs TRBV7-8 and TRBJ1-5. The CDR3 runs to 13 residues. Germline CDR1 is SGHVS and CDR2 is FQNEAQ. CDR3 sequence reads: CASSLISQQPQHF.

This chain joins TRBV20-1 and TRBJ1-5. Germline values: CDR1 DFQATT, CDR2 SNEGSKA (reference sequence). The CDR3 has 13 residues. CDR3 loop: CSAQQGGNQPQHF.

The V gene is TRBV12-3 or TRBV12-4, the J gene TRBJ1-6; the D call of TRBD1 rests on TCRdb alone, since no DNA is present to check it. The CDR3 runs to 12 residues. The CDR3 loop reads CASSNPDSPLHF.